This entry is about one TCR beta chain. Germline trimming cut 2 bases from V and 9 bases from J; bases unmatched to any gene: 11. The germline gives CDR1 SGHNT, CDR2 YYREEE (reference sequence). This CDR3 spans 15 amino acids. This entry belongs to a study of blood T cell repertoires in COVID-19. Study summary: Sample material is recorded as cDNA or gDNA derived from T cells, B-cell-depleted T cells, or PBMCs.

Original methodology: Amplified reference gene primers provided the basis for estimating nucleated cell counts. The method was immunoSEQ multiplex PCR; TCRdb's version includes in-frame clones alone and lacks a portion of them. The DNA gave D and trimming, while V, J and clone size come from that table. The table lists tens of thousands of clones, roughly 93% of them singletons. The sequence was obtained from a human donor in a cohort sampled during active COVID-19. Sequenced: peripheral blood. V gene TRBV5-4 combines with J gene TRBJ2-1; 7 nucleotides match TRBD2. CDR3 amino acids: CASSLGDYKIGEQFF. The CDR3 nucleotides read TGTGCCAGCAGCTTAGGGGACTATAAAATTGGTGAGCAGTTCTTC.